Reported below is one TCR beta chain. Other DNA sequences in the same sample also yield this CDR3. This sample was included in a study of blood T cell repertoires in COVID-19. Study in general: Nucleic acid was either cDNA or gDNA, and it came from T cells, B-cell-depleted T cells, or PBMCs.

This table comes from immunoSEQ multiplex PCR, and its TCRdb copy is limited to in-frame clones, with some not included. The sample shows approximately 120,000 clones, around 90% of them seen only once. V lost 3 bases and J lost 5, with 13 bases in between. Germline loops: CDR1 GTSNPN, CDR2 SVGIG (reference sequence). The CDR3 is 14 amino acids. The rearrangement links TRBV30 to TRBJ2-2; D might be TRBD1 (6 bases). The clonotype originates from a man between 45 and 60 years old with COVID-19, enrolled during active disease. The specimen sequenced was peripheral blood. CDR3 sequence (DNA): TGTGCCTGGAGGCCACAGGGTGGTACCGGGGAGCTGTTTTTT. This encodes CAWRPQGGTGELFF. The full variable domain, its missing parts supplied by reference TRBV30 and TRBJ2-2, is SQTIHQWPATLVQPVGSPLSLECTVEGTSNPNLYWYRQAAGRGLQLLFYSVGIGQISSEVPQNLSASRPQDRQFILSSKKLLLSDSGFYLCAWRPQGGTGELFFGEGSRLTVL.